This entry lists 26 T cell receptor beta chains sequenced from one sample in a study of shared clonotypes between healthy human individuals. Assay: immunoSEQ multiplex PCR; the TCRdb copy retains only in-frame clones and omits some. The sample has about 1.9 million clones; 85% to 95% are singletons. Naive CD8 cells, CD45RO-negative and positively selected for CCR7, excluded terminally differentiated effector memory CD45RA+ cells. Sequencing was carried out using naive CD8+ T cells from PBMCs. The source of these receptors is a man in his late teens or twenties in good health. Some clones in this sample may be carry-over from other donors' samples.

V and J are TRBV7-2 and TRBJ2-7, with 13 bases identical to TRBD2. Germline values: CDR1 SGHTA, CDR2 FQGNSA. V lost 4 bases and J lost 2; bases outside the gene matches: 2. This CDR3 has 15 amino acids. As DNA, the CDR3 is TGTGCCAGCAGCTACGGGACTAGCGGGACCTACGAGCAGTACTTC. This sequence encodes CASSYGTSGTYEQYF.

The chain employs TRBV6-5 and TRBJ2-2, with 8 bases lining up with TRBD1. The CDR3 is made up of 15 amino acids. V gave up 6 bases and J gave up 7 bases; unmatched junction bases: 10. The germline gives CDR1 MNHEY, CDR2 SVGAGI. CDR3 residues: CASRDIRGRDGELFF. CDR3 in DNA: TGTGCCAGCAGAGACATCAGGGGGCGGGACGGGGAGCTGTTTTTT.

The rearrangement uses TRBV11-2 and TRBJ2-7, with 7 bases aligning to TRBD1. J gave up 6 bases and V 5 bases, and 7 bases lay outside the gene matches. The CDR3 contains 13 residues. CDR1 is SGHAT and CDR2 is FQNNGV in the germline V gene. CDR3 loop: CASSTGTVGEQYF. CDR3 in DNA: TGTGCCAGCAGCACCGGGACAGTCGGCGAGCAGTACTTC. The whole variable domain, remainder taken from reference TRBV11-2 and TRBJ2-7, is EAGVAQSPRYKIIEKRQSVAFWCNPISGHATLYWYQQILGQGPKLLIQFQNNGVVDDSQLPKDRFSAERLKGVDSTLKIQPAKLEDSAVYLCASSTGTVGEQYFGPGTRLTVT.

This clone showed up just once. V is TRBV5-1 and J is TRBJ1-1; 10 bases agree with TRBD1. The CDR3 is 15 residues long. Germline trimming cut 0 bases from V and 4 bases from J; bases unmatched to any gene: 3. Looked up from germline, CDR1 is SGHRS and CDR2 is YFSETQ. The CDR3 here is CASSLAGTGVTEAFF. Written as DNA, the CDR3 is TGCGCCAGCAGCTTGGCGGGGACAGGGGTCACTGAAGCTTTCTTT.

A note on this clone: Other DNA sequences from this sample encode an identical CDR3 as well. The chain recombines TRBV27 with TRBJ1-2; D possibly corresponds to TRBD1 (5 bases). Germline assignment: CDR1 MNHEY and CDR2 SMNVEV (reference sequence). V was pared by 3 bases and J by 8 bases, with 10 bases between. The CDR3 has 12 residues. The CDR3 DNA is TGTGCCAGCAGTTTGGCCGGGGACGGCTACACCTTC. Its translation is CASSLAGDGYTF.

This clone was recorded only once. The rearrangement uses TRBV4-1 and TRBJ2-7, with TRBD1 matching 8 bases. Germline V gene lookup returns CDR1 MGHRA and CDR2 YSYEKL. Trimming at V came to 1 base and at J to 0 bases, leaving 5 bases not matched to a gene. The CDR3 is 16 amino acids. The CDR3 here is CASSQVQGASSYEQYF. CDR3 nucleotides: TGCGCCAGCAGCCAAGTTCAGGGGGCGAGCTCCTACGAGCAGTACTTC.

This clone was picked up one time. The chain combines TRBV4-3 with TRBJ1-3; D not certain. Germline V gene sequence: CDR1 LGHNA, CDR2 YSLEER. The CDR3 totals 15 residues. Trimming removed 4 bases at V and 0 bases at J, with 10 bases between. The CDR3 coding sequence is TGCGCCAGCAGCCCTGGACGGGGCTCTGGAAACACCATATATTTT. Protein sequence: CASSPGRGSGNTIYF.

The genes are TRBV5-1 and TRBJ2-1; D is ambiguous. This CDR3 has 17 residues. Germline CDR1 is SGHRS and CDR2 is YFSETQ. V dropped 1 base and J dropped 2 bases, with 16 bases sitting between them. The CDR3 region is CASSLFPGIGPYNEQFF. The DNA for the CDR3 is TGCGCCAGCAGCTTGTTTCCGGGCATAGGCCCCTACAATGAGCAGTTCTTC.

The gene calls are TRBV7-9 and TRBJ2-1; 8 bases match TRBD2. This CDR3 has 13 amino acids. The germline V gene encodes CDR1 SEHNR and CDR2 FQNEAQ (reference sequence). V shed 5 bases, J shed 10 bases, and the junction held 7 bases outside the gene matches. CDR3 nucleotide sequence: TGTGCCAGCAGCCCTAGCGGGCCGATCGAGCAGTTCTTC. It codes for CASSPSGPIEQFF.

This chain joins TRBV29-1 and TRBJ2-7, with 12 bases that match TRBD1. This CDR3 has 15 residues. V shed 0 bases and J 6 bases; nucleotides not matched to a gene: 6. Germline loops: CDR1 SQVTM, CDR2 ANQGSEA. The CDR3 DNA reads TGCAGCGTTGAAGATCCGGGACAGGGGGCGGGCGAGCAGTACTTC. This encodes CSVEDPGQGAGEQYF.

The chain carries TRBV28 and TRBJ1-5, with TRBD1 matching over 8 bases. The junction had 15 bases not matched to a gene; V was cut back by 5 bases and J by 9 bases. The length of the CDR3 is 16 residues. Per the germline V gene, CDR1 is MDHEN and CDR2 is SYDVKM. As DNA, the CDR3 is TGTGCCAGCAGTCCACCGACAGGGGCCTACAGGACGCCCCAGCATTTT. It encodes CASSPPTGAYRTPQHF.

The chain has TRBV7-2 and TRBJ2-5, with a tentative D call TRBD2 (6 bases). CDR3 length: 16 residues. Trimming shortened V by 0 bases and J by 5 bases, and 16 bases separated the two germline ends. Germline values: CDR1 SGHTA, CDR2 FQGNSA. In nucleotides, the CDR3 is TGTGCCAGCAGCTTAGCTAGCGGAGGCCTCCGGGAGACCCAGTACTTC. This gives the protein CASSLASGGLRETQYF.

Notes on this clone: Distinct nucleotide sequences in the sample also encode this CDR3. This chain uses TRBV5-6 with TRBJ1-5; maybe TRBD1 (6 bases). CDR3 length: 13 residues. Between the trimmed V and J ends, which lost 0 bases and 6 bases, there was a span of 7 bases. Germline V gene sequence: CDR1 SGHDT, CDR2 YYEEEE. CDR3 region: CASSLGGLQPQHF. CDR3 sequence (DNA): TGTGCCAGCAGCTTGGGGGGGCTTCAGCCCCAGCATTTT.

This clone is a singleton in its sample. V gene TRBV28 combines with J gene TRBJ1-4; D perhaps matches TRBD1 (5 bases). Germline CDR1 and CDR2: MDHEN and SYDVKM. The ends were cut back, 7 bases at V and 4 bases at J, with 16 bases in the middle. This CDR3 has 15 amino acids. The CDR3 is CASTPWGVGNEKLFF. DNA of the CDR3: TGTGCCAGCACCCCCTGGGGGGTTGGTAATGAAAAACTGTTTTTT.

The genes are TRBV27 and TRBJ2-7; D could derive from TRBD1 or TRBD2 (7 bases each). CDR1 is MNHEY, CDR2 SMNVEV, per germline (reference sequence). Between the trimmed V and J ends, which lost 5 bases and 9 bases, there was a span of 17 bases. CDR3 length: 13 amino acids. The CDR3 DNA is TGTGCCAGCAGTCCCCGGGGGGACAGTTGGCAGTACTTC. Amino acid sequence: CASSPRGDSWQYF.

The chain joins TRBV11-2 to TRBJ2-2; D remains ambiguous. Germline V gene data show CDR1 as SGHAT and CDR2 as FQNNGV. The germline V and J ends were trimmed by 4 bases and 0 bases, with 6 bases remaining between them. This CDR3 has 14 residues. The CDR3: CASSSPTNTGELFF. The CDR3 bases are TGTGCCAGCAGCTCCCCTACGAACACCGGGGAGCTGTTTTTT. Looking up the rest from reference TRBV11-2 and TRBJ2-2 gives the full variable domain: EAGVAQSPRYKIIEKRQSVAFWCNPISGHATLYWYQQILGQGPKLLIQFQNNGVVDDSQLPKDRFSAERLKGVDSTLKIQPAKLEDSAVYLCASSSPTNTGELFFGEGSRLTVL.

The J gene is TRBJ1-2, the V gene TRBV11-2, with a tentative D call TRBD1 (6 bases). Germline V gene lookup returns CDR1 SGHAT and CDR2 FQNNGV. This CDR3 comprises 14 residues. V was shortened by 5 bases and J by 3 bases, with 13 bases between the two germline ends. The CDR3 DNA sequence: TGTGCCAGCAGCCAAGCGACAGGCGACTATGGCTACACCTTC. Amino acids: CASSQATGDYGYTF.

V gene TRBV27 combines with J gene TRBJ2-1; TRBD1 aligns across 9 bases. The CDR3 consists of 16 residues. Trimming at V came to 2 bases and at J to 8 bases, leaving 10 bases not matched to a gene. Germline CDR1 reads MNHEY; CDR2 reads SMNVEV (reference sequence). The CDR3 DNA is TGTGCCAGCAGTTTAGCAACAGGGGGCGCTTGGTATGAGCAGTTCTTC. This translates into CASSLATGGAWYEQFF.

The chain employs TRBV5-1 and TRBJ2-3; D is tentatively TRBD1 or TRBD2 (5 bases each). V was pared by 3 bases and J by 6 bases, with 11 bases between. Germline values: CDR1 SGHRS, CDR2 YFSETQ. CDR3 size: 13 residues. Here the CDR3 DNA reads TGCGCCAGCAGCTCCCTAGAGGGGGATACGCAGTATTTT. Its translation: CASSSLEGDTQYF.

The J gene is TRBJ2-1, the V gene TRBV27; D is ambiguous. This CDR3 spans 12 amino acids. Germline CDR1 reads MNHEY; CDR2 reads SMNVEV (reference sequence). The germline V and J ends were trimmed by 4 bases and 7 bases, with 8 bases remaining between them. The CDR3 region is CASSSTENEQFF. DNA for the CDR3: TGTGCCAGCAGTTCGACTGAGAATGAGCAGTTCTTC.

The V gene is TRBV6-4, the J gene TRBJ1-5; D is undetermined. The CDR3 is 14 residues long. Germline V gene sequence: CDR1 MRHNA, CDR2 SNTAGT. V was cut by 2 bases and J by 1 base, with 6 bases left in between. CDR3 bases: TGTGCCAGCAGTGACAGGGCCAGCAATCAGCCCCAGCATTTT. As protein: CASSDRASNQPQHF.

The CDR3 DNA reads as TGTGCCAGCAGCACCCGGGACATGAGGACCGGGGAGCTGTTTTTT. It translates to CASSTRDMRTGELFF. The chain uses TRBV4-2 and TRBJ2-2, with a weak D call TRBD1 (6 bases). The CDR3 loop spans 15 amino acids. Deletions cut 5 bases from V and 5 bases from J, with 15 bases between. Germline assignment: CDR1 LGHNA and CDR2 YNFKEQ.

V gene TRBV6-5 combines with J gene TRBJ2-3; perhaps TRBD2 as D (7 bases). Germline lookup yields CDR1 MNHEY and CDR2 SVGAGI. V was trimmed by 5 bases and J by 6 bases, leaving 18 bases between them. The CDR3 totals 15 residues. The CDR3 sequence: CASSPWGGRRDTQYF. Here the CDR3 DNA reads TGTGCCAGCAGTCCCTGGGGGGGCCGACGGGATACGCAGTATTTT.

CDR3 in amino acids: CASGSYTGQRNEQFF. DNA of the CDR3: TGTGCTAGTGGTTCGTATACCGGGCAGAGAAATGAGCAGTTCTTC. The chain couples TRBV12-5 to TRBJ2-1; D gene uncertain. V lost 4 bases and J 7 bases, leaving 17 bases between the germline ends. The CDR3 runs to 15 residues. Germline CDR1 reads LGHNT; CDR2 reads FRNRAP.

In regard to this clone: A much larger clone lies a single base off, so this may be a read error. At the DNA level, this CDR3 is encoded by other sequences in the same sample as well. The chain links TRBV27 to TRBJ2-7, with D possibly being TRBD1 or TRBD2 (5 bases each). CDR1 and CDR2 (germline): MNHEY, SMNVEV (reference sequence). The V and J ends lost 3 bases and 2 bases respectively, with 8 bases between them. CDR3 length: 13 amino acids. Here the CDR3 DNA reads TGTGCCAGCAGTTTGGGACCGACCTACGAGCAGTACTTC. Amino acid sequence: CASSLGPTYEQYF.

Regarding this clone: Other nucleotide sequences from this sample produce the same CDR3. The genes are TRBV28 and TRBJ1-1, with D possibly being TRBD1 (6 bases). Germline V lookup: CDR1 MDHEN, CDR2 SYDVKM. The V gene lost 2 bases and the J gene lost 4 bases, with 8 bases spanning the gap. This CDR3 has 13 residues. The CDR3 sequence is CASSLTGTTEAFF. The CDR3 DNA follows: TGTGCCAGCAGTTTAACAGGGACCACTGAAGCTTTCTTT.